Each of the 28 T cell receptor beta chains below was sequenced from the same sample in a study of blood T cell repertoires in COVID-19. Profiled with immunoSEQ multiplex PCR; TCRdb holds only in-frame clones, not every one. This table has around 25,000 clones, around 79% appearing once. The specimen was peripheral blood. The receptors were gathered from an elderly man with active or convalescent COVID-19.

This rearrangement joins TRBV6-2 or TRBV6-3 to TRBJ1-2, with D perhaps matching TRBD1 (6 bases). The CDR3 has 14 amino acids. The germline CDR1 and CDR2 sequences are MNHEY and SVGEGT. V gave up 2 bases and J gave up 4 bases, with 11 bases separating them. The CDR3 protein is CASSYHREGYGYTF. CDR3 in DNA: TGTGCCAGCAGTTACCACAGGGAAGGCTATGGCTACACCTTC.

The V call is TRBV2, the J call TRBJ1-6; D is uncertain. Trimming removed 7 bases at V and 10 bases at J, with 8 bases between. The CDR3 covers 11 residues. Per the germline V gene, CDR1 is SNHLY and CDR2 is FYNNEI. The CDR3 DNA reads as TGTGCCAGCAACTTTAGATCACCCCTCCACTTT. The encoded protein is CASNFRSPLHF.

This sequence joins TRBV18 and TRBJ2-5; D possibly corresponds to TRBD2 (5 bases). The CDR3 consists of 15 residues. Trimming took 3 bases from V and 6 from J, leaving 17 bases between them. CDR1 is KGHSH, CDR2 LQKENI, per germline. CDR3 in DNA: TGTGCCAGCTCACCGCCGGACTCACAAAGGCAGACCCAGTACTTC. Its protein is CASSPPDSQRQTQYF.

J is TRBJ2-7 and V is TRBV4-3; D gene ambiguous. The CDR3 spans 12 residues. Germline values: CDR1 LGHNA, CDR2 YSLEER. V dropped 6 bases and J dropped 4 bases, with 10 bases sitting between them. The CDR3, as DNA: TGCGCCAGCAGTTGCGCTCTATACGAGCAGTACTTC. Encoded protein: CASSCALYEQYF.

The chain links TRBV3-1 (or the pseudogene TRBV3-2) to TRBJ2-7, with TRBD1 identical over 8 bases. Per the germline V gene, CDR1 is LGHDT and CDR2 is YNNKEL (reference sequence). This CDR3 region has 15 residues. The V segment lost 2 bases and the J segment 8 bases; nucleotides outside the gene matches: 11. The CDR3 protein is CASSQSMGGQVKQYF. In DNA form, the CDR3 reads TGTGCCAGCAGCCAATCGATGGGGGGACAGGTTAAGCAGTACTTC.

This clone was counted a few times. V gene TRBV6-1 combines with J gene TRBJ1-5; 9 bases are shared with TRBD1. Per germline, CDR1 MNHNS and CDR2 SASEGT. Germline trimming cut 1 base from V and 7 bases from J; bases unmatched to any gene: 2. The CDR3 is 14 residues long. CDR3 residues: CASSEGTGAQPQHF. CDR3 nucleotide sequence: TGTGCCAGCAGTGAAGGGACAGGGGCCCAGCCCCAGCATTTT.

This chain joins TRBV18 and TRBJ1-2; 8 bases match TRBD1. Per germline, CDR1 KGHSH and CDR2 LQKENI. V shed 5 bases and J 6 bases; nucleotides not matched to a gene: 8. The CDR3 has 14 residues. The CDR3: CASSVQGALNGYTF. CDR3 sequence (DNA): TGTGCCAGCTCAGTTCAGGGGGCGCTGAATGGCTACACCTTC. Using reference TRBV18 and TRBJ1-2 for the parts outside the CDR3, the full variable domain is NAGVMQNPRHLVRRRGQEARLRCSPMKGHSHVYWYRQLPEEGLKFMVYLQKENIIDESGMPKERFSAEFPKEGPSILRIQQVVRGDSAAYFCASSVQGALNGYTFGSGTRLTVV.

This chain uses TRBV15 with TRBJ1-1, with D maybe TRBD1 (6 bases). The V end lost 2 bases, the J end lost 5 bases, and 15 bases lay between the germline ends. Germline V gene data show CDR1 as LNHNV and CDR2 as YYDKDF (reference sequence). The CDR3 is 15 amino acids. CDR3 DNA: TGTGCCACCAGCAGAATTGTGACAGGTTGGACTGAAGCTTTCTTT. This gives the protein CATSRIVTGWTEAFF.

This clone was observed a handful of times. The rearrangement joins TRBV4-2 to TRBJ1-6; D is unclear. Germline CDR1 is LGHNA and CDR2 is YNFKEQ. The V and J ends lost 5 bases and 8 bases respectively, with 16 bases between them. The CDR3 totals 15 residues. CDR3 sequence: CASSYLREKDSPLHF. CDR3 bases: TGTGCCAGCAGCTACCTCCGGGAGAAAGATTCACCCCTCCACTTT.

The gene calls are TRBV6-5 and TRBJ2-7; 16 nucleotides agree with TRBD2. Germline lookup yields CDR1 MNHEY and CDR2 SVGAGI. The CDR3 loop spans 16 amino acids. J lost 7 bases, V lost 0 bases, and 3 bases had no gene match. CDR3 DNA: TGTGCCAGCAGTTACTCGGGGACTAGCGGGAGGGGAGAGCAGTACTTC. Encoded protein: CASSYSGTSGRGEQYF.

The CDR3 DNA reads as TGTGCCAGCAGCCAAGTTGCGGGGTCGAACACTGAAGCTTTCTTT. It is translated as CASSQVAGSNTEAFF. This chain connects TRBV4-2 to TRBJ1-1; D is unresolved. The CDR3 is 15 residues long. Per germline, CDR1 LGHNA and CDR2 YNFKEQ. V lost 1 base and J 1 base, leaving 10 bases between the germline ends.

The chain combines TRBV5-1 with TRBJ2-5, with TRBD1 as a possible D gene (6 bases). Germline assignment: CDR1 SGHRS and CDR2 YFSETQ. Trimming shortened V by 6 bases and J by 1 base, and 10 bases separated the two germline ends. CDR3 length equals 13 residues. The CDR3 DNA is TGCGCCAGCACTAAGGGGGTCCAAGAGACCCAGTACTTC. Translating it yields CASTKGVQETQYF. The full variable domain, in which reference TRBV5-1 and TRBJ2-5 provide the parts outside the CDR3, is KAGVTQTPRYLIKTRGQQVTLSCSPISGHRSVSWYQQTPGQGLQFLFEYFSETQRNKGNFPGRFSGRQFSNSRSEMNVSTLELGDSALYLCASTKGVQETQYFGPGTRLLVL.

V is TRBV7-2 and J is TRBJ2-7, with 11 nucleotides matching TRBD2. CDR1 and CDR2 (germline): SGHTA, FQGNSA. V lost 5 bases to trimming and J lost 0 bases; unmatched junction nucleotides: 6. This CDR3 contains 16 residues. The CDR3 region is CASSTSGSTPSYEQYF. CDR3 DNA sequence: TGTGCCAGCAGCACTAGCGGGAGCACCCCCTCCTACGAGCAGTACTTC.

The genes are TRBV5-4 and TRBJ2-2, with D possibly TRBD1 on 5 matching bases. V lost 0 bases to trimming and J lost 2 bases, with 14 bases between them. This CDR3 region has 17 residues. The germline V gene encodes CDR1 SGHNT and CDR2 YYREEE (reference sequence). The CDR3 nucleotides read TGTGCCAGCAGCTTGGGGGGCAACATAGGAAACACCGGGGAGCTGTTTTTT. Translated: CASSLGGNIGNTGELFF.

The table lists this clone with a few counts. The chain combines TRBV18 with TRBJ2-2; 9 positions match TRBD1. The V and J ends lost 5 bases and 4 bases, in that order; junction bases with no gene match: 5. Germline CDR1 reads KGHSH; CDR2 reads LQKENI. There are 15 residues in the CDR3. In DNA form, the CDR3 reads TGTGCCAGCTCATCCGGGACAGGGAGCACCGGGGAGCTGTTTTTT. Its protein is CASSSGTGSTGELFF.

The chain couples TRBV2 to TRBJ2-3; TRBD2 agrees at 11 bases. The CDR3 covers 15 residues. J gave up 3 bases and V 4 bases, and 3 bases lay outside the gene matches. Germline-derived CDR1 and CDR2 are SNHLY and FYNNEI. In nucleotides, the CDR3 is TGTGCCAGCAGTGCCACTAGCGGGAGTACAGATACGCAGTATTTT. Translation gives CASSATSGSTDTQYF.

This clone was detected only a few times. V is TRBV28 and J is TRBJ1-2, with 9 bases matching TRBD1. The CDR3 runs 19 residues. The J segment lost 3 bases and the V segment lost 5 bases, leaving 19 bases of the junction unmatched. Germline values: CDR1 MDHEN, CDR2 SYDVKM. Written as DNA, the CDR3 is TGTGCCAGCAGTCCTGCTAGCTTCCGGGACAGGGACCCATACTATGGCTACACCTTC. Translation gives CASSPASFRDRDPYYGYTF.

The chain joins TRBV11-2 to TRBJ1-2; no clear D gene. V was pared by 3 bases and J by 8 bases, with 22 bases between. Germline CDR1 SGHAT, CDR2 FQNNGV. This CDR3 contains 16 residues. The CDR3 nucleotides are TGTGCCAGCAGCTTGAGCCGAATCGTGGGCGAGTGGGGCTACACCTTC. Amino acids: CASSLSRIVGEWGYTF.

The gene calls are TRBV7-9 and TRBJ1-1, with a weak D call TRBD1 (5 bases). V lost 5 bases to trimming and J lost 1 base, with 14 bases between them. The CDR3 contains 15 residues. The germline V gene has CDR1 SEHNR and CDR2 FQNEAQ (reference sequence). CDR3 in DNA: TGTGCCAGCAGCCCCAGGCTTCAGGGGAACACTGAAGCTTTCTTT. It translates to CASSPRLQGNTEAFF.

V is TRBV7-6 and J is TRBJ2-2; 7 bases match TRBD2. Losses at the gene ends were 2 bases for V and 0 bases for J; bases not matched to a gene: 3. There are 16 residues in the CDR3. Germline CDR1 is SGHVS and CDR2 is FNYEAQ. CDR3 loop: CASSLRGGANTGELFF. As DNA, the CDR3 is TGTGCCAGCAGCTTACGTGGGGGGGCGAACACCGGGGAGCTGTTTTTT.

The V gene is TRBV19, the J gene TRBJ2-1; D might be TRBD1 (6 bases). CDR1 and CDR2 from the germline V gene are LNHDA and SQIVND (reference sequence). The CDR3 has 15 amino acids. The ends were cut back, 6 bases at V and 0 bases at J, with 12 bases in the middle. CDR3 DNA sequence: TGTGCCAGTAGGGAGACAGGAGTCTCCTACAATGAGCAGTTCTTC. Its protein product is CASRETGVSYNEQFF.

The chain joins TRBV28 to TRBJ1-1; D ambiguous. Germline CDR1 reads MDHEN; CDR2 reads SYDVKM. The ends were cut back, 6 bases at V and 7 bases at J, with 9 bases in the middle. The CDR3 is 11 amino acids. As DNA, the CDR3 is TGTGCCAGCAGCTATCACAGTGAAGCTTTCTTT. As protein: CASSYHSEAFF.

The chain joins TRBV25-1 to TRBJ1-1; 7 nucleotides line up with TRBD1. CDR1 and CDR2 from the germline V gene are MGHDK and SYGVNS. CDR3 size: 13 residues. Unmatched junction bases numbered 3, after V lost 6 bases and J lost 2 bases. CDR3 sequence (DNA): TGTGCCAGCAGAGGACAGGTTAACACTGAAGCTTTCTTT. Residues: CASRGQVNTEAFF.

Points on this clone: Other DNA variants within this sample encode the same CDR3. Here the CDR3 DNA reads TGTGCCAGTAGTATACTGGCAGGTGGATATGGCTACACCTTC. It translates to CASSILAGGYGYTF. This chain uses TRBV19 with TRBJ1-2; D is unresolved. CDR3 length equals 14 residues. Between the trimmed V and J ends, which lost 2 bases and 5 bases, there was a span of 12 bases. CDR1 and CDR2 from the germline V gene are LNHDA and SQIVND (reference sequence).

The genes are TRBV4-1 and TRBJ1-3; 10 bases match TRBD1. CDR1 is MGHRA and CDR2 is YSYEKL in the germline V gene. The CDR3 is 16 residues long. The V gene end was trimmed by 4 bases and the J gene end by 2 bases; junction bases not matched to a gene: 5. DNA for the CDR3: TGCGCCAGCAGCCCCCCGGGACAGGGGACTGGAAACACCATATATTTT. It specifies CASSPPGQGTGNTIYF.

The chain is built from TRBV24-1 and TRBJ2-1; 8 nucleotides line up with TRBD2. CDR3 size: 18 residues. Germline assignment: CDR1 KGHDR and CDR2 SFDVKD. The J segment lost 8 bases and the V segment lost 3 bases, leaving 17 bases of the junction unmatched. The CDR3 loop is CATSDPSSAGGSMDEQFF. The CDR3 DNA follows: TGTGCCACCAGTGATCCTTCCTCGGCGGGGGGTTCGATGGATGAGCAGTTCTTC.

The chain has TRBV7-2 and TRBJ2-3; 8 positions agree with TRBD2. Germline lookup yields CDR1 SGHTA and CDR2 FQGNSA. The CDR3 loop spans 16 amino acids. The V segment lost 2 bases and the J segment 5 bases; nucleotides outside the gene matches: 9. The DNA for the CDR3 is TGTGCCAGCAGCTTATTGCCAGCGGGAGTAGTAGATACGCAGTATTTT. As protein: CASSLLPAGVVDTQYF.

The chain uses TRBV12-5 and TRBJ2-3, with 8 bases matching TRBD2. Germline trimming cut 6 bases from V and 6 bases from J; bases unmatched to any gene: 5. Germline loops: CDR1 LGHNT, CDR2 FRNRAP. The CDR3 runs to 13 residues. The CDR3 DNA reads TGTGCTAGTGGCTCCTCTAGCGGGGATACGCAGTATTTT. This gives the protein CASGSSSGDTQYF.